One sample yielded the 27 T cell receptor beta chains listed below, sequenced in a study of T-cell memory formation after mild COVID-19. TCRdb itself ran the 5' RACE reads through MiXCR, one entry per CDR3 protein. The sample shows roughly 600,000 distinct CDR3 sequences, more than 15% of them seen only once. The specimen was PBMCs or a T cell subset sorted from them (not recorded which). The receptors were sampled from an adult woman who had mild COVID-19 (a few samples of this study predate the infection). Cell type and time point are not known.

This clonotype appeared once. In nucleotides, the CDR3 is TGTGCCAGCAGTTCCCCGGGGGGGAGGTCCTACAATGAGCAGTTCTTC. This translates into CASSSPGGRSYNEQFF. The rearrangement links TRBV6-2 or TRBV6-3 to TRBJ2-1; 8 positions agree with TRBD2. The V gene's germline CDR1 is MNHEY and CDR2 SVGEGT. This CDR3 spans 16 amino acids. The V segment lost 4 bases and the J segment 1 base; nucleotides outside the gene matches: 6.

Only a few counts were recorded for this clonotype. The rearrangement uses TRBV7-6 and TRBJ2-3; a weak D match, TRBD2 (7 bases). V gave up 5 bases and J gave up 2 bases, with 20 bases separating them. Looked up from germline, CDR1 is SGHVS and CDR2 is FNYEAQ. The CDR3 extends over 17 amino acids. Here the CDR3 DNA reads TGTGCCAGCAGCATTTCCCGGAACGGGGGGCTCACAGATACGCAGTATTTT. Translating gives CASSISRNGGLTDTQYF.

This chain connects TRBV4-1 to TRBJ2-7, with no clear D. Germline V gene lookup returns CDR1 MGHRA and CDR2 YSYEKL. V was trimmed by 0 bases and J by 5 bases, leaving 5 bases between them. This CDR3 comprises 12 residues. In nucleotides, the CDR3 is TGCGCCAGCAGCCAAGATCGTAACGAGCAGTACTTC. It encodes CASSQDRNEQYF.

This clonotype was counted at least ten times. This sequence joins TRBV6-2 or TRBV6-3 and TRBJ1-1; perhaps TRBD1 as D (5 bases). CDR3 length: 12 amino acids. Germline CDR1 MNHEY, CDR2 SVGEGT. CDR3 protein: CAGRGVLTEAFF. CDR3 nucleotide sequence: TGTGCTGGGCGAGGGGTTCTCACTGAAGCTTTCTTT.

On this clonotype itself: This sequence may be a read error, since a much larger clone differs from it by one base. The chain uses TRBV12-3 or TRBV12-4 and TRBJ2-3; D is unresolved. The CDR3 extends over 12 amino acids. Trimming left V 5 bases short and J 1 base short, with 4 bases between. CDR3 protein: CASSMRTDTQYF. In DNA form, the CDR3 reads TGTGCCAGCAGTATGCGCACAGATACGCAGTATTTT.

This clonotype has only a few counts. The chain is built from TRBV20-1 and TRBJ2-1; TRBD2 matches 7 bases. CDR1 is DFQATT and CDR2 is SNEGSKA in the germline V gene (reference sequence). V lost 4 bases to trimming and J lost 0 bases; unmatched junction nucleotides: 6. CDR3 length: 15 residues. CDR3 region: CSATRLASSYNEQFF. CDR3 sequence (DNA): TGCAGTGCTACTAGACTAGCTAGCTCCTACAATGAGCAGTTCTTC.

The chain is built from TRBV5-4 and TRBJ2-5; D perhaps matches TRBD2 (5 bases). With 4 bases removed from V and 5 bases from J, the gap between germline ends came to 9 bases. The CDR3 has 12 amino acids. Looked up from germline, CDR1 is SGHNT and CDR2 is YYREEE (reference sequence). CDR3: CASSASTETQYF. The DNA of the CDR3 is TGTGCCAGCAGCGCTAGCACGGAGACCCAGTACTTC.

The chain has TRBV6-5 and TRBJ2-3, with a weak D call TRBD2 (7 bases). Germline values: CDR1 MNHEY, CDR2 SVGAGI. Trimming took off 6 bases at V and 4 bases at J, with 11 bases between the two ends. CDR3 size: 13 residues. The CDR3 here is CASRGGLPDTQYF. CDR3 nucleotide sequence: TGTGCCAGCAGGGGGGGGCTCCCAGATACGCAGTATTTT.

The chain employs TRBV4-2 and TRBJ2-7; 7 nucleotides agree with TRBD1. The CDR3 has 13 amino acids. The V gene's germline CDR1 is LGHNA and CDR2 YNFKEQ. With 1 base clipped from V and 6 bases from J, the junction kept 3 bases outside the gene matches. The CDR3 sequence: CASSQGTGPEQYF. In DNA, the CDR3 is TGTGCCAGCAGCCAAGGGACAGGACCCGAGCAGTACTTC.

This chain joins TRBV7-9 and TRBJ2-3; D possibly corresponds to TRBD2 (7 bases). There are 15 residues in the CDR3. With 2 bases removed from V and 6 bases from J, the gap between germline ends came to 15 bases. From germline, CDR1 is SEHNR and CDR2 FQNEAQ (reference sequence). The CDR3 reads CASSLMGGGRDTQYF. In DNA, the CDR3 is TGTGCCAGCAGCTTAATGGGCGGGGGCCGGGATACGCAGTATTTT. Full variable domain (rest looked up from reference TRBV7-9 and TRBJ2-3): DTGVSQNPRHKITKRGQNVTFRCDPISEHNRLYWYRQTLGQGPEFLTYFQNEAQLEKSRLLSDRFSAERPKGSFSTLEIQRTEQGDSAMYLCASSLMGGGRDTQYFGPGTRLTVL.

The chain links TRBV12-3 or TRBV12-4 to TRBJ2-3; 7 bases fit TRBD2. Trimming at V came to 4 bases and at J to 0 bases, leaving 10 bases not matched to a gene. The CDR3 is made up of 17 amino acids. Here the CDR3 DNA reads TGTGCCAGCAGTTGGAGAGCGGGGCGGCCTAGCACAGATACGCAGTATTTT. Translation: CASSWRAGRPSTDTQYF.

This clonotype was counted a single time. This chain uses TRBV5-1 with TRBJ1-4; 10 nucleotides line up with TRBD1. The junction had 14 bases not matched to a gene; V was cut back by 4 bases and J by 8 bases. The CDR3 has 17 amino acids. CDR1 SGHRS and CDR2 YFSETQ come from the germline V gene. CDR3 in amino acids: CASSVSPTGTGVEKLFF. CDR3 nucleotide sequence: TGCGCCAGCAGCGTATCGCCAACCGGGACAGGGGTCGAAAAACTGTTTTTT.

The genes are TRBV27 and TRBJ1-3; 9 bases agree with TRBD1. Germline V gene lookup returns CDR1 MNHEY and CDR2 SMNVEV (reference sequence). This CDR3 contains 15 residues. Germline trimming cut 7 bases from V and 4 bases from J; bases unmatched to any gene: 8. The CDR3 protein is CASTSTGTGGNTIYF. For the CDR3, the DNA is TGTGCCAGCACCTCTACCGGGACAGGGGGAAACACCATATATTTT.

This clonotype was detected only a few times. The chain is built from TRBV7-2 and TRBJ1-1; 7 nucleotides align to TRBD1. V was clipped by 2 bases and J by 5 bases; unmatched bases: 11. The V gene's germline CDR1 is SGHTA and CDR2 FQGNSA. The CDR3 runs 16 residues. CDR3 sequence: CASSLNGRVRGTEAFF. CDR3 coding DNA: TGTGCCAGCAGCTTAAATGGTCGCGTCAGGGGGACTGAAGCTTTCTTT.

The chain's CDR3 is CASTRTGGEAFF. The DNA of the CDR3 is TGTGCCAGCACGCGGACAGGGGGTGAAGCTTTCTTT. V is TRBV11-1 and J is TRBJ1-1; TRBD1 aligns across 10 bases. Trimming cost V 7 bases and J 7 bases; bases outside gene matches: 3. Looked up from germline, CDR1 is SGHAT and CDR2 is FQDESV (reference sequence). The CDR3 totals 12 residues.

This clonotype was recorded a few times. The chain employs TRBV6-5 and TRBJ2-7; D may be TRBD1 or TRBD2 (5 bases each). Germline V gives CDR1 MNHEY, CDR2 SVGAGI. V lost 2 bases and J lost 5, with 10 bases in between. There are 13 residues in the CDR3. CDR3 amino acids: CASSYQGANEQYF. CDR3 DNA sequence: TGTGCCAGCAGTTACCAGGGAGCCAACGAGCAGTACTTC.

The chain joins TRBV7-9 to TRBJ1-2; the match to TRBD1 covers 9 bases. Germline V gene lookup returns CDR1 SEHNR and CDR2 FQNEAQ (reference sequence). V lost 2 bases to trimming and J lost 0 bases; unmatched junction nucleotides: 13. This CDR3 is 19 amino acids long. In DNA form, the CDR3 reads TGTGCCAGCAGCTTAAGCGGACAGGGGAGTGGGTTAGCTAACTATGGCTACACCTTC. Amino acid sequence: CASSLSGQGSGLANYGYTF.

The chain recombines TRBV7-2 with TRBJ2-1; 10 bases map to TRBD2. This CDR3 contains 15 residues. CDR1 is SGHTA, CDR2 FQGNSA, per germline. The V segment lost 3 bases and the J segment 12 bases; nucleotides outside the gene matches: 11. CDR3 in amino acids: CASSLVGTSETLQFF. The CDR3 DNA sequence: TGTGCCAGCAGCTTGGTGGGGACTAGCGAGACTTTGCAGTTCTTC.

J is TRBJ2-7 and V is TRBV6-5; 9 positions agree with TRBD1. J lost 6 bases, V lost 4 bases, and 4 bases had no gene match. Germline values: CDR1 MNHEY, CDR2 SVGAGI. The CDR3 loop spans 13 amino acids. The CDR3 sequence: CASSLNRGREQYF. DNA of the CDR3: TGTGCCAGCAGTTTAAACAGGGGGCGCGAGCAGTACTTC.

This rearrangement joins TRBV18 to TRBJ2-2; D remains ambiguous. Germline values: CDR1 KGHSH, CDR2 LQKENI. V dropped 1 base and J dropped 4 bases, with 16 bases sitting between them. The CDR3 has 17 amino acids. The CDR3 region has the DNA TGTGCCAGCTCACCACGATTCGCAGAACTGTTCACCGGGGAGCTGTTTTTT. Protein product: CASSPRFAELFTGELFF.

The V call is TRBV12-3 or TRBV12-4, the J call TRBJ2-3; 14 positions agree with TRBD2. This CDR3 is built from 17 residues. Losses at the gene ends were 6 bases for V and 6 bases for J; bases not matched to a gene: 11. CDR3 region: CASRLPGLAGALDTQYF. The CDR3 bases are TGTGCCAGCAGGTTACCGGGACTAGCGGGAGCTTTGGATACGCAGTATTTT.

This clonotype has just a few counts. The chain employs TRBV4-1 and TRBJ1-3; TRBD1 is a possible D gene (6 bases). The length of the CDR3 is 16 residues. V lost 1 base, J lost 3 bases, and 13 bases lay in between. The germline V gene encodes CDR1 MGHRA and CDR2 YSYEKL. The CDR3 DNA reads TGCGCCAGCAGCCAAGTGAGGGGGGCGGTTGGAAACACCATATATTTT. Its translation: CASSQVRGAVGNTIYF.

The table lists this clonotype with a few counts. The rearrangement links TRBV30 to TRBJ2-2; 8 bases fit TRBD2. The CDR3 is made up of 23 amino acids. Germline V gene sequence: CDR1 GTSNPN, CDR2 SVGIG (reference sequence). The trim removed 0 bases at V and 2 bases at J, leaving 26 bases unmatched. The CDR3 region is CAWSVVFYRGLDRLRGNTGELFF. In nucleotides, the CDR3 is TGTGCCTGGAGTGTAGTGTTTTATCGGGGACTAGATCGTCTTCGGGGAAACACCGGGGAGCTGTTTTTT. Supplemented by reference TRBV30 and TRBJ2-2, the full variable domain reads SQTIHQWPATLVQPVGSPLSLECTVEGTSNPNLYWYRQAAGRGLQLLFYSVGIGQISSEVPQNLSASRPQDRQFILSSKKLLLSDSGFYLCAWSVVFYRGLDRLRGNTGELFFGEGSRLTVL.

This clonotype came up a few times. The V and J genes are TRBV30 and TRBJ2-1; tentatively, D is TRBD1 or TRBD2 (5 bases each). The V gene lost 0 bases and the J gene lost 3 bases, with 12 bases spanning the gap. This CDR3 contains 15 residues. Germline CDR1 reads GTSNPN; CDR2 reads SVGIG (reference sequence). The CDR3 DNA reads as TGTGCCTGGAGTGTAATCGGGGCGGGCTACAATGAGCAGTTCTTC. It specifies CAWSVIGAGYNEQFF.

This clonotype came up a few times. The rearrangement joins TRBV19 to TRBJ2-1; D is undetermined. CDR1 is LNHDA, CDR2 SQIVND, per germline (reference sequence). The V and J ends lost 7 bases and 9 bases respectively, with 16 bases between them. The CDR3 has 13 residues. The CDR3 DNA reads TGTGCCAGTACGGCTAGGCTTACGCGTGAGCAGTTCTTC. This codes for CASTARLTREQFF.

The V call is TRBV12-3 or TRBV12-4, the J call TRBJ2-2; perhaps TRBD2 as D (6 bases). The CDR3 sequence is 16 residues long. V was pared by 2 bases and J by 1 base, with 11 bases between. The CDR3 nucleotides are TGTGCCAGCAGTTTACGGCTCGGGGGGAACACCGGGGAGCTGTTTTTT. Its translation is CASSLRLGGNTGELFF.

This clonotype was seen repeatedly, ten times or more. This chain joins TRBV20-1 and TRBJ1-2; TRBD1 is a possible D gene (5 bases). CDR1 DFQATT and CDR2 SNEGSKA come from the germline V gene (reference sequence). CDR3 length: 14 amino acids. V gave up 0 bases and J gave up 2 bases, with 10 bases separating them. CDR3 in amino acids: CSARERGANYGYTF. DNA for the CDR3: TGCAGTGCTAGAGAGAGAGGGGCAAACTATGGCTACACCTTC.